The rows below give T cell receptor beta chains drawn from one sample of a study of response to subunit inactivated influenza vaccine. TCRdb fed the RT-PCR reads into MiXCR, producing one record per CDR3 protein. The repertoire holds about 570,000 distinct CDR3 sequences, with approximately 10% as singletons. The same data also contributed to another study, on T cells expressing NK-cell markers.

The source was PBMCs from blood, collected on the day of vaccination. These receptors originate from a man aged 45 to 65 who received an inactivated influenza vaccine. The CDR3 runs from the conserved cysteine through the conserved F or W. The D gene is left open where the match is weak. Size tells how often a clone was seen (once, few, many) or the class of an expanded clone, and some rows leave it out.

>15|TRBJ2-1|TRBD2|NA|TRBV7-9
TGTGCCAGCAGCTTAGCGGGGGGGTTCCTCAATGAGCAGTTCTTC
CASSLAGGFLNEQFF
>13|TRBJ2-7|TRBD1|many|TRBV4-1
TGCGCCAGCAGCCCACAGGGGTCCTACGAGCAGTACTTC
CASSPQGSYEQYF
>14|TRBJ2-3|TRBD2|few|TRBV20-1
TGCAGTGCTAAGAGGACTAGCGCCACAGATACGCAGTATTTT
CSAKRTSATDTQYF
>17|TRBJ2-1|TRBD2|few|TRBV20-1
TGCAGTGCTAGAGACCCGCTAGCGGGAGGGCACGACAATGAGCAGTTCTTC
CSARDPLAGGHDNEQFF
>12|TRBJ1-5|NA|NA|TRBV20-1
TGCAGTGCCTGGGGGGGGAATCAGCCCCAGCATTTT
CSAWGGNQPQHF
>14|TRBJ2-5|NA|many|TRBV5-6
TGTGCCAGCAGCTTGGAGGGTTTTGGTGAGACCCAGTACTTC
CASSLEGFGETQYF
>13|TRBJ2-5|TRBD1|few|TRBV15
TGTGCCACCAGACCAGGGGGCGTTGAGACCCAGTACTTC
CATRPGGVETQYF
>14|TRBJ2-5|NA|NA|TRBV5-1
TGCGCCAGCAGCTACGAGGACAGAAAAGAGACCCAGTACTTC
CASSYEDRKETQYF
>14|TRBJ1-2|TRBD1|NA|TRBV7-2
TGTGCCAGCAGCTTAGGGGCGACAGGGACTGGCTACACCTTC
CASSLGATGTGYTF
>15|TRBJ1-2|TRBD1|few|TRBV5-1
TGCGCCAGCAGCTTCCGGGACAGAACTCACTATGGCTACACCTTC
CASSFRDRTHYGYTF
>19|TRBJ2-1|TRBD1|many|TRBV29-1
TGCAGCGTTGCCCTTCGACAGGGGTCGATTTCTCGGTCCTACAATGAGCAGTTCTTC
CSVALRQGSISRSYNEQFF
>14|TRBJ2-7|NA|few|TRBV12-3/TRBV12-4
TGTGCCAGCAGTTTCACTACGCCCCCGGGCGAGCAGTACTTC
CASSFTTPPGEQYF
>15|TRBJ2-3|NA|NA|TRBV5-1
TGCGCCAGCAGCTTCGAGGGTACCAGCACAGATACGCAGTATTTT
CASSFEGTSTDTQYF
>17|TRBJ2-1|TRBD2|few|TRBV20-1
TGCAGTGCTAGAGATTCTCTAGGGACTAGCAGATACAATGAGCAGTTCTTC
CSARDSLGTSRYNEQFF
>13|TRBJ2-2|NA|few|TRBV7-7
TGTGCTGGGAGTTTCGCGAACACCGGGGAGCTGTTTTTT
CAGSFANTGELFF
>13|TRBJ2-4|NA|NA|TRBV20-1
TGCAGTGCCATAGGGAGAGCCAAAAACATTCAGTACTTC
CSAIGRAKNIQYF
>15|TRBJ2-3|TRBD2|NA|TRBV20-1
TGCAGTGGATCCTTAGCGGGGGGGCGGACAGATACGCAGTATTTT
CSGSLAGGRTDTQYF
>19|TRBJ2-1|NA|few|TRBV5-6
TGTGCCAGCAGCTTGTGGGCACAGGGGGCACGACTAGCGGATAATGAGCAGTTCTTC
CASSLWAQGARLADNEQFF
>14|TRBJ2-1|TRBD1|many|TRBV12-3/TRBV12-4
TGTGCCAGCAGTTTTGGGGACAGTTACAATGAGCAGTTCTTC
CASSFGDSYNEQFF
>14|TRBJ1-2|NA|many|TRBV29-1
TGCAGCGTTGATTCAGTCTCAGCTTTGGATGGCTACACCTTC
CSVDSVSALDGYTF
>14|TRBJ2-3|NA|NA|TRBV11-3
TGTGCCAGCAGCCCGACTACCAACACAGATACGCAGTATTTT
CASSPTTNTDTQYF
>13|TRBJ1-2|NA|NA|TRBV7-9
TGTGCCAGCAGCTTATGGGGGGCTTATGGCTACACCTTC
CASSLWGAYGYTF
>15|TRBJ2-1|TRBD1|NA|TRBV5-1
TGCGCCAGCAGCAAAAGACAGGGGGCTAATAATGAGCAGTTCTTC
CASSKRQGANNEQFF
>15|TRBJ2-1|NA|NA|TRBV4-3
TGCGCCAGCAGCCAACTATTAACGGGACCTGCTGAGCAGTTCTTC
CASSQLLTGPAEQFF
>14|TRBJ2-2|TRBD1|few|TRBV6-1
TGTGCCAGCAGTCAGGGGGTTGGCACCGGGGAGCTGTTTTTT
CASSQGVGTGELFF
>14|TRBJ2-6|NA|NA|TRBV29-1
TGCAGCGTTGAAAGGGGGTCTGGGGCCAACGTCCTGACTTTC
CSVERGSGANVLTF
>15|TRBJ2-3|NA|few|TRBV5-1
TGCGCCAGCAGCTTGGACGGGGGTCACACAGATACGCAGTATTTT
CASSLDGGHTDTQYF
>16|TRBJ2-1|TRBD1|NA|TRBV5-1
TGCGCCAGCAGACCCGCGACAGGGAACTCCTACAATGAGCAGTTCTTC
CASRPATGNSYNEQFF
>13|TRBJ1-1|NA|NA|TRBV6-1
TGTGCCAGCACCACCAGGAAAAACACTGAAGCTTTCTTT
CASTTRKNTEAFF
>14|TRBJ1-1|NA|NA|TRBV20-1
TGCAGTGCTCCACCACTGGGGGCGAGCACTGAAGCTTTCTTT
CSAPPLGASTEAFF
>16|TRBJ2-3|TRBD1|few|TRBV6-1
TGTGCCAGCAGCCCATTTACCACCGACAGGGGGGATACGCAGTATTTT
CASSPFTTDRGDTQYF
>16|TRBJ2-1|NA|few|TRBV6-5
TGTGCCAGCAGTTACACGGAGGACGGATTCTACAATGAGCAGTTCTTC
CASSYTEDGFYNEQFF
>15|TRBJ2-2|TRBD1|few|TRBV19
TGTGCCAGTAGTAGAGGACAGGAGCTCACCGGGGAGCTGTTTTTT
CASSRGQELTGELFF
>13|TRBJ1-4|NA|few|TRBV20-1
TGCAGTGCTCAGAGGGATGTTCGTGAAAAACTGTTTTTT
CSAQRDVREKLFF
>12|TRBJ1-1|NA|many|TRBV5-6
TGTGCCAGCAGGACCCGGGCCTCTGAAGCTTTCTTT
CASRTRASEAFF
>16|TRBJ1-6|NA|many|TRBV14
TGTGCCAGCAGCCGGTTGGGGCAGGGAACCAATTCACCCCTCCACTTT
CASSRLGQGTNSPLHF
>13|TRBJ2-5|TRBD1|NA|TRBV20-1
TGCAGTGCTAACCGGGACAGCCAAGAGACCCAGTACTTC
CSANRDSQETQYF
>16|TRBJ2-1|TRBD1|many|TRBV4-3
TGCGCCAGCAGCCAAGATGGACAGGCCGGAGTCAATGAGCAGTTCTTC
CASSQDGQAGVNEQFF
>12|TRBJ2-1|NA|many|TRBV12-3/TRBV12-4
TGTGCCAGCAGCCCTGCCTACAATGAGCAGTTCTTC
CASSPAYNEQFF
>13|TRBJ2-2|NA|NA|TRBV6-2/TRBV6-3
TGTGCCAGCAGTCCGGACCGGGTCGGGGAGCTGTTTTTT
CASSPDRVGELFF
>15|TRBJ2-1|TRBD2|few|TRBV12-5
TGTGCTAGTGGACAGACTAGCGGGATAAGGAATGAGCAGTTCTTC
CASGQTSGIRNEQFF